This TCR beta chain was sequenced during a study of Graves' ophthalmopathy and Graves' hyperthyroidism. CDR1 MDHEN and CDR2 SYDVKM come from the germline V gene. The CDR3 has 13 residues. V was cut by 3 bases and J by 3 bases, with 9 bases left in between. Scientists amplified the TCR beta CDR3 regions from RNA transcripts. An opening RT-PCR round employed HTBI primers and preceded a second-round multiplex PCR. From the multiplex PCR reads, TCRdb called clonotypes with MiXCR, one entry per CDR3 protein. The data hold 200,000 to 250,000 distinct CDR3 sequences, with roughly a fifth observed a single time.

The sequence was obtained from a woman in her fifties or sixties with Graves' ophthalmopathy. The chain links TRBV28 to TRBJ2-7; no definite D call. Input material: peripheral blood. CDR3 nucleotides: TGTGCCAGCAGTTTGTTTAGGAACTACGAGCAGTACTTC. Protein: CASSLFRNYEQYF.